One and the same sample provided the 7 T cell receptor beta chains below, sequenced in a study of T cell changes during pregnancy in multiple sclerosis. Method: immunoSEQ multiplex PCR; TCRdb's copy keeps in-frame clones and lacks some. This repertoire shows about 93,000 clones, 91% found once; its top ten account for about 1.7%. Sequencing was performed on peripheral blood, taken after pregnancy. These receptors came from a female donor in good health, enrolled as a control in a pregnancy study.

J is TRBJ1-1 and V is TRBV18; D is possibly TRBD1 (6 bases). The ends were cut back, 2 bases at V and 2 bases at J, with 15 bases in the middle. CDR1 is KGHSH and CDR2 is LQKENI in the germline V gene. This CDR3 comprises 16 residues. The CDR3 reads CASSPSTGLLNTEAFF. CDR3 sequence (DNA): TGTGCCAGCTCACCATCGACAGGTCTGCTAAACACTGAAGCTTTCTTT.

The sample holds one count of this clone. The chain employs TRBV11-3 and TRBJ2-1, with 8 positions matching TRBD1. CDR1 and CDR2 (germline): SGHNT, YENEEA. The CDR3 has 15 amino acids. The V segment lost 2 bases and the J segment 5 bases; nucleotides outside the gene matches: 5. The CDR3 coding sequence is TGTGCCAGCAGCTTACCCGGGGACAGGAACAATGAGCAGTTCTTC. Translation gives CASSLPGDRNNEQFF.

The genes are TRBV19 and TRBJ1-2; TRBD1 agrees at 9 bases. V trimming: 5 bases; J trimming: 3 bases; junction bases outside the gene matches: 4. Germline values: CDR1 LNHDA, CDR2 SQIVND (reference sequence). The CDR3 has 14 amino acids. Here the CDR3 reads CASSARQGDYGYTF. Here the CDR3 DNA reads TGTGCCAGTAGTGCCAGACAGGGGGACTATGGCTACACCTTC.

The gene calls are TRBV11-2 and TRBJ1-5; 8 nucleotides agree with TRBD1. J was trimmed by 6 bases and V by 4 bases; bases with no gene match: 5. The V gene's germline CDR1 is SGHAT and CDR2 FQNNGV. The CDR3 has 14 amino acids. DNA for the CDR3: TGTGCCAGCAGCTCTCAGGGGGCTGCTCAGCCCCAGCATTTT. Encoded protein: CASSSQGAAQPQHF.

The sample holds one count of this clone. The chain uses TRBV25-1 and TRBJ2-1, with D tentatively TRBD2 (6 bases). Per germline, CDR1 MGHDK and CDR2 SYGVNS. Trimming left V 9 bases short and J 3 bases short, with 21 bases between. The CDR3 spans 16 residues. CDR3 nucleotides: TGTGCCAGTGGAGGGGTCATGGGTGGGTACTACAATGAGCAGTTCTTC. Its translation: CASGGVMGGYYNEQFF.

The chain carries TRBV5-1 and TRBJ2-2; 10 nucleotides line up with TRBD2. Trimming removed 4 bases from V and 6 bases from J; junction bases left unmatched: 3. Germline V CDR1 and CDR2: SGHRS, YFSETQ. This CDR3 is built from 14 residues. In DNA form, the CDR3 reads TGCGCCAGCAGCCCACTAGCGGGGCCCGGGGAGCTGTTTTTT. As protein: CASSPLAGPGELFF.

The V call is TRBV7-2, the J call TRBJ1-2; 9 bases agree with TRBD1. Unmatched junction bases numbered 10, after V lost 3 bases and J lost 8 bases. The CDR3 loop spans 15 amino acids. Germline CDR1 and CDR2: SGHTA and FQGNSA. CDR3 protein: CASSLSGTGLHGYTF. CDR3 coding DNA: TGTGCCAGCAGCTTGTCCGGGACAGGGCTCCACGGCTACACCTTC.